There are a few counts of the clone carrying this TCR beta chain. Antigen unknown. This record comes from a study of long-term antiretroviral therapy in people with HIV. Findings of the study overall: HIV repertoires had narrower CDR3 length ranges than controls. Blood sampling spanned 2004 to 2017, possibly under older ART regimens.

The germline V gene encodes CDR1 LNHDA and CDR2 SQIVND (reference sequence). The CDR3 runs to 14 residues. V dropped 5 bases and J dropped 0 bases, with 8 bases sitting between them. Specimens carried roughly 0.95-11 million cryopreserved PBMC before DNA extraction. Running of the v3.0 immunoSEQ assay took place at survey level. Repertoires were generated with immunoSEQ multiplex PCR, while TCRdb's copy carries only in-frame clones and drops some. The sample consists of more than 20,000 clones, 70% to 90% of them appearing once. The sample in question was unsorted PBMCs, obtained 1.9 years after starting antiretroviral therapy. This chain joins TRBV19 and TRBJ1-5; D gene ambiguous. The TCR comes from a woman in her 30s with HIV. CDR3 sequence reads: CASSLKTSNQPQHF. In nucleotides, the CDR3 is TGTGCCAGTAGTTTAAAGACTAGCAATCAGCCCCAGCATTTT.